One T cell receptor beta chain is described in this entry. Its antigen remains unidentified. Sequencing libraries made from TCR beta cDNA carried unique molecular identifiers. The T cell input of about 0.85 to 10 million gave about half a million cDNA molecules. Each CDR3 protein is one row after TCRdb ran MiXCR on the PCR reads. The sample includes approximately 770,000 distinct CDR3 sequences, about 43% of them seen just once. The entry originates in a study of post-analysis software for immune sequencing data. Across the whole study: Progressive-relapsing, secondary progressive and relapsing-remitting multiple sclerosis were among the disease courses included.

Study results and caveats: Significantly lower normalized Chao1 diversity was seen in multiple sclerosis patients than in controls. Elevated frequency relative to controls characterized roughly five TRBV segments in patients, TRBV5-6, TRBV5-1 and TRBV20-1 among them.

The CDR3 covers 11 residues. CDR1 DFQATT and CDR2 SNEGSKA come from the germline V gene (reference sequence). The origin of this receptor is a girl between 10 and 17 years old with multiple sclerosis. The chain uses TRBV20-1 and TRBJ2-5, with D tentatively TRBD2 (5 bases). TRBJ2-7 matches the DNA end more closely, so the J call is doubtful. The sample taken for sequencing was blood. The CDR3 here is CSARVAREQYF. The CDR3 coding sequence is TGCAGTGCTAGAGTAGCGCGCGAGCAGTACTTC.